This T cell receptor (beta chain) was captured by sequencing in a study of read filtering for tumor transcriptome and immune sequencing. This library used about 400 ng RNA and molecular barcoded adaptors spanning alpha/delta and beta/gamma chains. MiXCR, run by TCRdb on the reads, gives a single entry per CDR3 protein. The table shows 40,000 to 50,000 distinct CDR3 sequences, with roughly 13% occurring only once. At least ten counts were recorded for this clonotype. The TCR sequence derives from a donor at least 40 years old with multiple myeloma. Material for sequencing was a population of CD138-negative cells sorted from bone marrow.

DNA for the CDR3: TGCAGTGCTAGAGACCCACGCCGGGGCGCGACGGACGAGCAGTACTTC. As protein: CSARDPRRGATDEQYF. The rearrangement links TRBV20-1 to TRBJ2-7; either TRBD1 or TRBD2 may supply D (5 bases each). The V and J ends lost 0 bases and 5 bases respectively, with 20 bases between them. The CDR3 contains 16 residues. Germline V gene lookup returns CDR1 DFQATT and CDR2 SNEGSKA (reference sequence).